A single T cell receptor beta chain is shown here with its context. Its binding antigen is unknown. Per-nucleotide qualities are absent, and no much larger clonotype sits a single base away. The donors were some 36 Caucasian individuals from Russia, aged roughly 6 to 100 years, who were systemically healthy. Each donor gave roughly 9.5 milliliters of peripheral blood, collected into EDTA-treated Vacutainer tubes. Ficoll-Paque density-gradient centrifugation was used to isolate PBMCs, with at least 6.5 million obtained per sample. Trizol reagent was used to extract total RNA from PBMCs, with at least 5 micrograms per sample. Naive CD45RAhigh/CD27high T cell percentages were measured by flow cytometry on a PBMC aliquot from every donor. The data were taken from a study of blood T cells in healthy people across ages (dated by TCRdb to between 2014 and 2017). In the study overall: In model experiments, template switching captured about one uniquely barcoded TCR beta cDNA molecule for every two T cells. Using the same blood draw, the study looked at two additional independent replicas of 1 million unique cDNA reads for two donors, one aged 18 to 30 and the other aged 80 or older. To avoid experimental bias, donors of different ages were distributed randomly across sequencing lanes. The donors were divided into four age groups: young (average around 16 years), middle-aged (under 40), aged (about 60) and long-lived (nearly 85). The study measured age-related changes in TCR beta repertoire diversity using deep sequencing normalized with unique cDNA molecular identifiers.

Study-wide conclusions, independent of this receptor: Observed TCR beta diversity correlated strongly with the percentage of naive T cells measured by flow cytometry. Estimates of total diversity from one million sequenced T cells were regarded as lower bounds and underestimates. Compared with the aged group, the long-lived group had more naive CD4+ T cells, fewer expanded clones and increased TCR diversity, a pattern suggesting age selection. Bulk unsorted PBMC profiling prevented conclusive comparison of naive and antigen-experienced compartments. Because the CMV infection status of the donors was unknown, age-related changes in expanded clonotypes may potentially have been confounded. Observed TCR beta diversity per million T cells fell roughly linearly with age, and a significant reduction was already apparent by age approximately 41.

Spanning cysteine to phenylalanine, the CDR3 consists of 13 amino acids. Kept here is only the CDR3 DNA, which spans 39 bases and is read in frame from base 1. The germline V gene (reference sequence) provides CDR1 DFQATT and CDR2 SNEGSKA. V is shortened by 0 bases, J by 13 bases, and the region joining them spans 16 bases. Library preparation employed 5' RACE. The run used an Illumina HiSeq 2500. A second about 7 to 12 cycle PCR used a sample-barcoded 5' primer and a J-beta primer mix. A unique molecular identifier was introduced onto each TCR beta cDNA molecule by a template-switch 5' adaptor carrying 12 random nucleotides. At least 2.5 million CDR3-containing paired-end reads were obtained from each sample. The Mint cDNA synthesis kit, primed by a TRBC-specific oligonucleotide, was used to synthesize first-strand cDNA from all RNA. After uracil-DNA glycosylase treatment, a first 18-cycle PCR used universal primers M1SS and BC2_uni_R on all cDNA. The authors processed their data as follows. Normalization of each sample was performed by random selection of 1 million high-quality reads, each carrying a distinct molecular identifier. Instead of being binned into consensus sequences, reads with shared molecular identifiers were discarded. CDR3 identification, clonotype clustering and error correction used MiTCR with a Q25 quality threshold and the strictest error-elimination algorithm. Lower-bound total TCR beta diversity was estimated with a nonparametric unseen species model using Euler transformation. TCRdb reanalyzed the raw reads on its own, using fastp at Q25 for trimming and MiXCR for clone calling, and kept in-frame beta chains. CDR3 protein sequences are deduplicated, and each keeps its most common genes and DNA. The V and J calls shown here were made by TCRdb, not taken from the authors' results. The sample table records about 1.8 million distinct CDR3 sequences; 49% of these occur just once. The ten largest make up approximately 2.1% of the sample.

The specimen sequenced was blood. The sequence is built from TRBV20-1 and TRBJ2-1; the best D guess is TRBD1, with 5 bases matching. This clonotype was obtained from a woman aged 40 to 50 in good health. Read as DNA, the sequence is TGCAGTGCTAGAGATCAAGGGGTTCAGGTTCAGTTCTTC. It translates to CSARDQGVQVQFF.